The sequence of this T cell receptor (beta chain) was determined in a study of blood T cells in healthy people across ages. Across the whole study: There was about one barcoded beta molecule captured by template switching per two T cells.

This CDR3 is 14 amino acids long. All donors came from Russia, were Caucasian and healthy, and spanned ages roughly 6 to 100. PCR was performed a second time for about 7 to 11 cycles using a sample-barcoded 5' primer and a J-beta primer mix. MiXCR was run by TCRdb on the 5' RACE reads, yielding one entry per CDR3 protein. This sample has approximately 1.5 million distinct CDR3 sequences, with roughly two fifths found just once. The V and J genes are TRBV12-3 or TRBV12-4 and TRBJ2-4, with D possibly matching TRBD2 (5 bases). The J call may be mistaken, given a closer DNA end match to TRBJ2-7. The TCR sequence derives from a woman aged 18-29 years in good health. Sequencing was performed on blood. This chain's CDR3 is CASRAGGSYDEQYF. The CDR3 DNA sequence: TGTGCCAGCAGGGCCGGAGGTAGCTACGACGAGCAGTACTTC.